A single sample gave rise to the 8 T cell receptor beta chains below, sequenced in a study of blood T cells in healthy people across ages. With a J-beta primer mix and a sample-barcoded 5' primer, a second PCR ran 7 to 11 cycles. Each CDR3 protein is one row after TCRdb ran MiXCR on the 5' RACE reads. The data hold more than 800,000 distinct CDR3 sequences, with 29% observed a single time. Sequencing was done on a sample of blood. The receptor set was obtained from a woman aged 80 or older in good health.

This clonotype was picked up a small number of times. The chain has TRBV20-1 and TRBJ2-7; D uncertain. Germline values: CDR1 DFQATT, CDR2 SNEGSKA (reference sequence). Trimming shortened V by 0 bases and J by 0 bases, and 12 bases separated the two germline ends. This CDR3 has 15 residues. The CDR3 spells CSARDGYMLSYEQYF. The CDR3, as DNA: TGCAGTGCTAGAGATGGATACATGCTCTCCTACGAGCAGTACTTC.

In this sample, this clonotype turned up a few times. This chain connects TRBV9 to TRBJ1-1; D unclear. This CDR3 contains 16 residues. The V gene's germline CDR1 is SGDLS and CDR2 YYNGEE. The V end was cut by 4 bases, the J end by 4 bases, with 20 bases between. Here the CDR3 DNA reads TGTGCCAGCAGCCCCTCGACGGCTATATTGGGCACTGAAGCTTTCTTT. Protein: CASSPSTAILGTEAFF.

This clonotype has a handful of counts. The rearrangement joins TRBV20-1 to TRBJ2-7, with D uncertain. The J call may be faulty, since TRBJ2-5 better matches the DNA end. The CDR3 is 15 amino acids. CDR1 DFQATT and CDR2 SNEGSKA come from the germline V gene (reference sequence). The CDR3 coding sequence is TGCAGTGCTAGAGTCGGCCTTGGGGTGGGGGAGACCCAGTACTTC. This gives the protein CSARVGLGVGETQYF.

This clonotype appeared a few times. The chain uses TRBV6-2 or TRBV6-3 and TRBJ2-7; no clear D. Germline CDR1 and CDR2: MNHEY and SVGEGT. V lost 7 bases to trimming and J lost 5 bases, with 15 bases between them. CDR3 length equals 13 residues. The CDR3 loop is CASNPNPGDEQYF. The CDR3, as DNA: TGTGCCAGCAACCCCAACCCGGGCGACGAGCAGTACTTC.

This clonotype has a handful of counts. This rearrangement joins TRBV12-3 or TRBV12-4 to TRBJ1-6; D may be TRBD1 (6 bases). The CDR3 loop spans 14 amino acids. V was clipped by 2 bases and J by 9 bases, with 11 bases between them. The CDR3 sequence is CASSLQGLGSPLHF. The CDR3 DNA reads TGTGCCAGCAGTTTACAGGGGCTAGGTTCACCCCTCCACTTT.

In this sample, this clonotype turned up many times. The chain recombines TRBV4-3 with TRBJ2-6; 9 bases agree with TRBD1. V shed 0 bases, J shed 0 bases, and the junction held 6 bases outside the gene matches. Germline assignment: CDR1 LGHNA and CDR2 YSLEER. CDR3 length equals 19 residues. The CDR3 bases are TGCGCCAGCAGCCAAGATCTACAGGGGGCTAGCTCTGGGGCCAACGTCCTGACTTTC. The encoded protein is CASSQDLQGASSGANVLTF.

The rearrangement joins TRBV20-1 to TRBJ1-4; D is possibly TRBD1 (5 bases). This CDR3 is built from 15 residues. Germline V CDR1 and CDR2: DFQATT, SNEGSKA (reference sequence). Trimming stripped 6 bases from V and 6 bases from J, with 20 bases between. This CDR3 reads CSAAEVGGVDEKLFF. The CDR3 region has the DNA TGCAGTGCCGCAGAAGTGGGGGGGGTTGATGAAAAACTGTTTTTT.

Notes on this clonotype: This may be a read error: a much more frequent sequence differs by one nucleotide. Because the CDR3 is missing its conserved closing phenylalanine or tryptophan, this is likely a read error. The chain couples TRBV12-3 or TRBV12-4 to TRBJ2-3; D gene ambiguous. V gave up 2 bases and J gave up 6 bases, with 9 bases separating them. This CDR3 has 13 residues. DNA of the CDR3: TGTGCCAGCAGTTTATGGACGTCGGATACGCAGTATTCT. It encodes CASSLWTSDTQYS.